Sequencing of this TCR beta chain was carried out in a study of cytomegalovirus exposure and HLA in healthy donors (dated by TCRdb to 2015 to 2018). For the wider study: In an earlier analysis of about 560 of the donors, less than 350 Gb of sequence data and 100 million or so unique TCR beta sequences from about 179 million T cells were reported. A later analysis re-analyzed previously published TCR beta repertoires from roughly 690 donors and added high-resolution HLA genotyping to study TCR occurrence patterns. Approximately 300 gigabases of sequencing data and tens of millions of unique TCR sequences were included in an early release covering several hundred HLA-typed donors. About five DR-DQ haplotypes were handled as single units for association and clustering, since linkage in the cohort was strong. Genome-wide SNP genotypes for about 65% of the 666 donors were used in a later genetic analysis, which treated that subset as a discovery cohort. On average, over 200,000 unique TCR beta nucleotide sequences were sequenced per donor among roughly 430 genotyped donors of the cohort, with about 19% of those sequences being non-productive. The T cell repertoires of several hundred subjects were profiled by immunosequencing and related to cytomegalovirus serostatus. All discovery cohort repertoires had been generated using a single sequencing platform. Alongside the repertoire data, information on donor age, sex, ethnicity and CMV serostatus was compiled. In addition to the first cohort of around 670 subjects, a separate validation cohort of approximately 130 different subjects was used. To predict cytomegalovirus infection status, the study combined high-throughput TCR immunosequencing, statistical association of individual TCRs with disease status, and machine learning. An earlier analysis of roughly 600 of the donors used high-throughput TCR beta sequencing to judge whether each TCR beta V gene segment behaved as functional or pseudogenic. The number of donors typed differed by locus, with 629-630 for A, B, C, DRB1 and DQB1, 522 for DQA1, 606 for DPA1, and some 450 for DPB1. HLA typing covered class I and class II loci at four-digit resolution. Rather than using new phenotypic data, the later analysis identified candidate immune exposures from TCR beta sequences and from how often those sequences occurred across donors. The genetic ancestry cluster associated with self-reported Caucasian donors included 65% to 90% of the approximately 430 genotyped donors. The aim of the study was to test whether cataloging public T cell receptors could identify signatures of past pathogen exposure. Findings and caveats that apply to the study as a whole: Correlated functional status among segregating V segments might be attributable to linkage disequilibrium, but an unknown experimental factor could not be ruled out. This cohort had only TCR beta chains sequenced, and the lack of alpha or paired-chain data limited which features could be detected. Roughly uniform sequencing depth across donors was assumed in presence/absence analyses, although this assumption may not hold. Specific HLA alleles were associated with roughly 16,000 TCR beta sequences at a false discovery rate of 0.05 in a later analysis. Assigning TCR associations to individual alleles was difficult when HLA alleles, especially DR and DQ, strongly co-occurred. The only immune exposure information available for the cohort was CMV serostatus. According to a later analysis, most CMV-associated TCR beta chains appeared to be HLA-restricted, and the HLA associations seemed to be driven largely by CMV exposure. Because some donors lacked HLA typing at each locus, the association tests relied only on the typed subset. In vitro tests confirmed that three of the cytomegalovirus-associated TCR beta chains recognize cytomegalovirus antigens. A later genetic analysis reported fewer N-insertions in productive TCRs among donors in an Asian-associated ancestry cluster than the roughly 670-donor mean. A further reported finding was that TCR beta sequences accurately predicted the HLA-A and HLA-B alleles for most subjects in the first cohort. The authors suggested that the approach could potentially be generalized to other disease states and immunological phenotypes. In a later analysis, HLA-associated TCR beta chains were found to be more clonally expanded and to have lower generation probabilities than equally common non-associated chains. Cytomegalovirus status was reported to be diagnosed by the classifier with high specificity and sensitivity in both the original and validation cohorts. A total of fewer than 200 TCR beta chains were listed by the study as associated with cytomegalovirus. Several of the top co-occurrence clusters appeared to be linked to parvovirus B19, influenza, CMV and Epstein-Barr virus, according to a later analysis. An association between a missense DCLRE1C variant and V-gene and J-gene trimming of TCR beta chains was found in a later genetic analysis and replicated in an independent cohort. Broadly in line with IMGT annotations, most TCR beta V segments showed up in productive rearrangements about 87% or about 30% of the time in an earlier analysis of under 700 of the donors. About 17 rarely observed V segments, including chromosome 9 orphons, were excluded from the earlier analysis of approximately 500 of the donors because counts were too low. A cluster of highly shared sequence variants was judged likely to represent a technical artifact of the sequencing pipeline. Some IMGT-functional V segments, including TRBV6-2 and TRBV6-3, could not be distinguished by the 87-base-pair reads and were therefore excluded. Most TCR sequences were seen in very few donors, while some public TCRs were found in many individuals. According to a later analysis, TCR association rates differed among HLA loci, with DRB1 alleles showing the most associated TCRs and HLA-C alleles showing the fewest.

For this clone: What antigen it recognizes has not been identified.

The cohort consisted of 666 healthy bone marrow donors. At the time of sampling, all cohort members were nominally healthy, though unrecorded immune exposures were likely present. The donor tested CMV seronegative, placing the donor among the roughly 400 seronegative members of the cohort. A peripheral blood sample was provided by each donor, and peripheral blood mononuclear cells were used for TCR beta sequencing. Genomic DNA extraction from the blood cell samples was performed with the Qiagen DNeasy Blood Extraction Kit. Receptor libraries were prepared by the immunoSEQ multiplex PCR assay. A mixture of 60 forward primers for TCR Vbeta segments and 13 reverse primers for TCR Jbeta segments was used in the multiplex PCR. The CDR3 region of rearranged TCR beta genes was amplified from genomic DNA by a multiplex PCR assay. The Illumina HiSeq System was used to sequence the amplified TCR beta libraries as 87-base-pair reads. Per the authors' processing: A later analysis tallied roughly 76 million unique TCR beta chains across the 666 repertoires, and approximately 12 million of those chains were shared by two or more donors. A nearest-neighbor algorithm error-corrected the raw reads and collapsed the reads into unique sequences, merging closely related sequences to remove PCR and sequencing errors. To assign V, D and J gene segments, CDR3 sequences were aligned to IMGT reference sequences. For a sequence to be retained, a match of at least six nucleotides to both a V gene segment and a J gene segment was required. Rearrangements were called productive when the CDR3 lacked stop codons and stayed in frame with V and J; all others were non-productive. CDR3 was defined according to IMGT convention as the region running from the second conserved V-encoded cysteine to the conserved J-encoded phenylalanine. The earlier analysis of fewer than 750 of the donors excluded sequences that lacked an unambiguous match to a single V gene segment. In an earlier analysis of approximately 560 of the donors, a V segment was called functional when productive rearrangements were above 56.7%, and segregating when the standard deviation between donors exceeded 5%. A statistical classification framework was built to diagnose cytomegalovirus status from the catalog of TCR beta chain sequences. In a later analysis, TCR nucleotide sequences were compared against IMGT/GENE-DB human TR gene sequences so that V and J genes could be assigned. In a later analysis, CDR3 sequences and most-parsimonious VDJ recombination scenarios were assigned using the TCRdist pipeline. A later analysis defined each TCR beta chain by its CDR3 amino acid sequence plus V-gene family, and excluded reads lacking a unique V-gene family. In a later analysis, 550 to 650 highly shared, low-generation-probability nucleotide sequences were removed to address suspected cross-contamination and a sequencing artifact. In a later analysis, a clonal expansion index for each public chain was calculated from normalized within-repertoire ranks of inferred template counts. Generation probabilities in a later analysis came from a VDJ recombination model fitted to out-of-frame rearrangements, and those results were checked against IGoR. A later analysis scored TCR-TCR, TCR-HLA and TCR-CMV co-occurrence with hypergeometric tests, applying a repertoire-size bias correction to TCR pairs. A later analysis estimated false discovery rates by permuting HLA or CMV assignments 20 times. A later analysis grouped co-occurring TCRs with DBSCAN, adding TCRdist sequence similarity when clustering within HLA-allele-positive subsets. For co-occurrence clustering, repertoires with fewer than 30,000 or more than 120,000 public chains were excluded, along with a handful of repertoires with anomalous nucleotide sharing. TCRdb holds this immuneACCESS table with in-frame rearrangements only. Some clones are missing; in checked studies, unresolved V genes explain under half, and the rest has no known cause. V and J calls and clone size are those listed in that table; D and trimming were worked out from the DNA. The sample's own table lists 85,000 to 110,000 clones. The top ten hold around 3.2% of the sample.

From a lookup of the germline V gene, CDR1 and CDR2 are KGHSH and LQKENI. The germline V end is reduced by 1 base and the J end by 6 bases; junction bases left unmatched: 9. Taken from cysteine to phenylalanine, the CDR3 has 15 residues. Just CDR3 DNA is preserved here, 45 bases in frame from base 1. This chain joins TRBV18 to TRBJ2-7; 7 bases in the junction line up with TRBD1. The clonotype was recovered from a man aged 35-49 years in good health and CMV-seronegative. Material for sequencing was PBMCs. DNA sequence: TGTGCCAGCTCACCACTCGACAGGGCATCGTCCGAGCAGTACTTC. Its coded protein is CASSPLDRASSEQYF.